These 23 T cell receptor beta chains share one sample of origin, sequenced in a study of T cells in Graves' hyperthyroidism and ophthalmopathy. RNA transcripts were the template for amplifying TCR beta CDR3 regions. Researchers ran a first-round RT-PCR on the TCR CDR3 using the HTBI primer set. TCRdb re-analysed the multiplex PCR reads in MiXCR, keeping a single row per CDR3 protein. This sample carries 350,000 to 450,000 distinct CDR3 sequences, over 12% of them seen once, and the ten largest clones take approximately 29%. The sequenced sample consisted of blood. Every receptor here comes from a man in his forties or fifties with Graves' ophthalmopathy.

This clonotype was picked up a small number of times. The genes are TRBV6-1 and TRBJ2-7; D not resolved. Germline loops: CDR1 MNHNS, CDR2 SASEGT. Trimming stripped 11 bases from V and 3 bases from J, with 23 bases between. The CDR3 is 15 residues long. The CDR3 protein is CAGSPGLSRGYEQYF. CDR3 nucleotides: TGTGCCGGAAGCCCTGGGCTCTCGCGCGGCTACGAGCAGTACTTC.

This clonotype was observed many times. The chain recombines TRBV12-3 or TRBV12-4 with TRBJ1-5; D unresolved. This CDR3 has 12 amino acids. The ends were cut back, 3 bases at V and 8 bases at J, with 8 bases in the middle. CDR3 coding DNA: TGTGCCAGCAGTTTTGATTTGGAGCCCCAGCATTTT. Translated: CASSFDLEPQHF.

The chain joins TRBV4-1 to TRBJ2-7; 7 bases agree with TRBD2. Per the germline V gene, CDR1 is MGHRA and CDR2 is YSYEKL. V trimming: 4 bases; J trimming: 0 bases; junction bases outside the gene matches: 6. This CDR3 spans 15 amino acids. CDR3 residues: CASSRFSGTSYEQYF. The CDR3 nucleotides are TGCGCCAGCAGCCGTTTCAGCGGGACCTCCTACGAGCAGTACTTC.

In this sample, this clonotype turned up a few times. The chain combines TRBV27 with TRBJ1-3, with a weak D call TRBD1 (6 bases). The germline V and J ends were trimmed by 1 base and 2 bases, with 18 bases remaining between them. Germline assignment: CDR1 MNHEY and CDR2 SMNVEV (reference sequence). CDR3 length equals 18 residues. The CDR3 region has the DNA TGTGCCAGCAGTTTATGGGGGGCGGGGGGCATCGCTGGAAACACCATATATTTT. It translates to CASSLWGAGGIAGNTIYF.

This clonotype was recorded at least ten times. This chain connects TRBV6-1 to TRBJ2-7; D not resolved. Germline V gives CDR1 MNHNS, CDR2 SASEGT. V lost 1 base and J 1 base, leaving 5 bases between the germline ends. The CDR3 extends over 13 amino acids. The CDR3 reads CASSEGTSYEQYF. The DNA of the CDR3 is TGTGCCAGCAGTGAAGGGACGTCCTACGAGCAGTACTTC.

This sequence joins TRBV27 and TRBJ2-1; 9 nucleotides agree with TRBD2. V lost 3 bases, J lost 4 bases, and 10 bases stayed unmatched. CDR3 size: 17 residues. Germline assignment: CDR1 MNHEY and CDR2 SMNVEV (reference sequence). CDR3: CASSFNTRLADYNEQFF. CDR3 coding DNA: TGTGCCAGCAGTTTCAACACGAGACTAGCGGATTACAATGAGCAGTTCTTC.

This clonotype was observed a few times. The V and J genes are TRBV5-1 and TRBJ2-5; possibly TRBD1 for D (6 bases). The CDR3 runs 15 residues. V gave up 0 bases and J gave up 10 bases, with 19 bases separating them. Germline CDR1 and CDR2: SGHRS and YFSETQ. The CDR3 region is CASSLGGTTTEDQYF. The CDR3 region has the DNA TGCGCCAGCAGCTTGGGTGGGACAACCACCGAGGACCAGTACTTC.

This chain connects TRBV3-1 to TRBJ2-3, with D maybe TRBD1 (6 bases). V was trimmed by 4 bases and J by 4 bases, leaving 18 bases between them. This CDR3 region has 16 residues. In germline, CDR1 is LGHDT, CDR2 YNNKEL (reference sequence). The CDR3, as DNA: TGTGCCAGCAGCCCCCGTGGGTCACAGGGTGCAGATACGCAGTATTTT. Protein: CASSPRGSQGADTQYF.

This clonotype came up many times. The chain employs TRBV20-1 and TRBJ2-1; 10 nucleotides align to TRBD1. From germline, CDR1 is DFQATT and CDR2 SNEGSKA (reference sequence). V trimming: 6 bases; J trimming: 9 bases; junction bases outside the gene matches: 14. This CDR3 has 15 amino acids. CDR3 sequence: CSARKPGQGMSEQFF. The CDR3 DNA reads as TGCAGTGCCCGTAAACCGGGACAGGGGATGAGTGAGCAGTTCTTC.

On this clonotype itself: One end of the junction does not line up with germline, which may come from a read error. The J gene is TRBJ1-2, the V gene TRBV19; D is perhaps TRBD1 (5 bases). Germline V lookup: CDR1 LNHDA, CDR2 SQIVND (reference sequence). This CDR3 is built from 15 residues. CDR3 DNA sequence: TGTCCCAGTACCCCTGGGCGGACATCAAGCTATGGCTACACCTTC. The encoded protein is CPSTPGRTSSYGYTF.

This clonotype was observed at least ten times. The chain couples TRBV28 to TRBJ1-1, with unresolved D. The CDR3 runs 13 residues. V gave up 7 bases and J gave up 2 bases, with 11 bases separating them. Germline V gene lookup returns CDR1 MDHEN and CDR2 SYDVKM. This CDR3 is CASKEHFNTEAFF. CDR3 coding DNA: TGTGCCAGCAAGGAACACTTTAACACTGAAGCTTTCTTT.

At least ten counts were recorded for this clonotype. The gene calls are TRBV19 and TRBJ1-1; 7 bases fit TRBD1. Germline loops: CDR1 LNHDA, CDR2 SQIVND (reference sequence). The CDR3 consists of 13 residues. J was trimmed by 1 base and V by 9 bases; bases with no gene match: 5. The CDR3 sequence: CASNRGKNTEAFF. In DNA form, the CDR3 reads TGTGCCAGCAACAGGGGCAAGAACACTGAAGCTTTCTTT. The entire variable domain, with the rest obtained from reference TRBV19 and TRBJ1-1, is as follows: DGGITQSPKYLFRKEGQNVTLSCEQNLNHDAMYWYRQDPGQGLRLIYYSQIVNDFQKGDIAEGYSVSREKKESFPLTVTSAQKNPTAFYLCASNRGKNTEAFFGQGTRLTVV.

This clonotype has at least ten counts. This chain joins TRBV20-1 and TRBJ2-3, with a tentative D call TRBD1 (6 bases). Trimming took off 3 bases at V and 3 bases at J, with 7 bases between the two ends. The CDR3 is made up of 12 amino acids. Germline values: CDR1 DFQATT, CDR2 SNEGSKA (reference sequence). CDR3 sequence (DNA): TGCAGTGCTAGGCAGGGGACAGATACGCAGTATTTT. This sequence encodes CSARQGTDTQYF.

This clonotype has only a few counts. The V call is TRBV18, the J call TRBJ1-2; no definite D call. The germline gives CDR1 KGHSH, CDR2 LQKENI. Trimming stripped 3 bases from V and 8 bases from J, with 22 bases between. The CDR3 is 16 amino acids. The CDR3 DNA reads TGTGCCAGCTCACCCTTATCCGGGGAGCCCAACCGAGGCTACACCTTC. It codes for CASSPLSGEPNRGYTF. Supplemented by reference TRBV18 and TRBJ1-2, the full variable domain reads NAGVMQNPRHLVRRRGQEARLRCSPMKGHSHVYWYRQLPEEGLKFMVYLQKENIIDESGMPKERFSAEFPKEGPSILRIQQVVRGDSAAYFCASSPLSGEPNRGYTFGSGTRLTVV.

There are many counts of this clonotype. V and J are TRBV6-1 and TRBJ1-5; tentatively, D is TRBD1 (6 bases). The CDR3 consists of 12 residues. CDR1 and CDR2 (germline): MNHNS, SASEGT. Trimming removed 0 bases from V and 12 bases from J, with 9 bases in between. CDR3 sequence: CASSEAIRGQHF. In DNA form, the CDR3 reads TGTGCCAGCAGTGAAGCCATCAGGGGCCAGCATTTT.

This clonotype turned up a few times. The CDR3 here is CASNQGGEQFF. The CDR3, as DNA: TGTGCCAGCAACCAAGGGGGTGAGCAGTTCTTC. The chain is built from TRBV7-2 and TRBJ2-1, with D possibly matching TRBD1 (6 bases). Per germline, CDR1 SGHTA and CDR2 FQGNSA. Trimming stripped 7 bases from V and 9 bases from J, with 10 bases between. The CDR3 contains 11 residues.

This clonotype was picked up many times. This rearrangement joins TRBV2 to TRBJ2-3; D uncertain. Between the trimmed V and J ends, which lost 5 bases and 0 bases, there was a span of 12 bases. Germline loops: CDR1 SNHLY, CDR2 FYNNEI. The CDR3 has 15 amino acids. CDR3 DNA: TGTGCCAGCAGTACGCAGGTCCAAAGCACAGATACGCAGTATTTT. Encoded protein: CASSTQVQSTDTQYF.

The CDR3: CASTPGTGITGELFF. The CDR3 DNA reads as TGTGCCAGCACCCCCGGGACAGGGATAACAGGGGAGCTGTTTTTT. V is TRBV3-1 and J is TRBJ2-2, with 9 bases matching TRBD1. The CDR3 length is 15 residues. Germline-derived CDR1 and CDR2 are LGHDT and YNNKEL (reference sequence). Trimming took 7 bases from V and 8 from J; bases not matched to a gene: 11. Filled out from reference TRBV3-1 and TRBJ2-2, the complete variable domain reads DTAVSQTPKYLVTQMGNDKSIKCEQNLGHDTMYWYKQDSKKFLKIMFSYNNKELIINETVPNRFSPKSPDKAHLNLHINSLELGDSAVYFCASTPGTGITGELFFGEGSRLTVL.

This clonotype was counted between two and nine times. This sequence joins TRBV5-1 and TRBJ1-1, with 7 nucleotides matching TRBD1. CDR1 and CDR2 (germline): SGHRS, YFSETQ. With V trimmed by 7 bases and J by 4 bases, 10 bases remained unmatched. CDR3 size: 14 residues. The CDR3 region is CASDLGTGATEAFF. The CDR3 coding sequence is TGCGCCAGCGACCTAGGCACAGGGGCCACTGAAGCTTTCTTT.

CDR3 DNA: TGTGCCAGCAGCCAGCCCTTAGCGGGACTCCGGAATGAGCAGTTCTTC. This codes for CASSQPLAGLRNEQFF. The chain links TRBV14 to TRBJ2-1, with 8 bases lining up with TRBD2. Germline CDR1 reads SGHDN; CDR2 reads FVKESK. The CDR3 has 16 amino acids. Unmatched junction bases numbered 11, after V lost 3 bases and J lost 7 bases.

V and J are TRBV7-2 and TRBJ2-1; no reliable D call. The CDR3 sequence is 16 residues long. Germline lookup yields CDR1 SGHTA and CDR2 FQGNSA. V dropped 5 bases and J dropped 7 bases, with 21 bases sitting between them. The CDR3 DNA reads as TGTGCCAGCAGCCAAGATACAGCTAGTTTTCGGAATGAGCAGTTCTTC. It translates to CASSQDTASFRNEQFF.

This clonotype was seen at least ten times. This chain links TRBV28 with TRBJ2-5, with D maybe TRBD1 (5 bases). There are 14 residues in the CDR3. Trimming pared 3 bases from V and 4 bases from J, leaving 12 bases between. Germline loops: CDR1 MDHEN, CDR2 SYDVKM. In DNA form, the CDR3 reads TGTGCCAGCAGTTTCGGCAGGGTCAGAGAGACCCAGTACTTC. It is translated as CASSFGRVRETQYF. Variable domain in full (rest from reference TRBV28 and TRBJ2-5): DVKVTQSSRYLVKRTGEKVFLECVQDMDHENMFWYRQDPGLGLRLIYFSYDVKMKEKGDIPEGYSVSREKKERFSLILESASTNQTSMYLCASSFGRVRETQYFGPGTRLLVL.

This clonotype was found many times. This chain joins TRBV12-3 or TRBV12-4 and TRBJ2-1; TRBD2 aligns across 11 bases. The CDR3 has 16 amino acids. V shed 7 bases, J shed 1 base, and the junction held 6 bases outside the gene matches. The CDR3 spells CASMGLAADSYNEQFF. For the CDR3, the DNA is TGTGCCAGCATGGGACTAGCGGCAGATTCCTACAATGAGCAGTTCTTC.